A single sample gave rise to the 24 T cell receptor beta chains below, sequenced in a study of blood T cell repertoires in COVID-19. Some clones are missing from TCRdb's copy, which holds only in-frame ones; the method was immunoSEQ multiplex PCR. The sample shows about 210,000 clones, 82% of them seen only once. Sequenced sample: peripheral blood. Receptors originate from a woman in her seventies with COVID-19, enrolled during active disease.

V is TRBV7-2 and J is TRBJ2-5, with TRBD2 as a possible D gene (6 bases). The V end lost 1 base, the J end lost 5 bases, and 11 bases lay between the germline ends. The CDR3 loop spans 14 amino acids. The germline CDR1 and CDR2 sequences are SGHTA and FQGNSA. CDR3 loop: CASSLGTIRETQYF. Written as DNA, the CDR3 is TGTGCCAGCAGCTTAGGGACTATTAGGGAGACCCAGTACTTC.

A few counts support this clone. The sample holds other DNA sequences that translate to the same CDR3. The chain joins TRBV18 to TRBJ2-5; TRBD2 might be the D (5 bases). V lost 2 bases and J lost 5, with 9 bases in between. Germline CDR1 and CDR2: KGHSH and LQKENI. There are 13 residues in the CDR3. The CDR3 is CASSPGGSETQYF. In DNA, the CDR3 is TGTGCCAGCTCACCAGGCGGGTCGGAGACCCAGTACTTC.

In the case of this clone: The junction departs from germline at one end; a sequencing error may be responsible. The chain uses TRBV6-2 or TRBV6-3 and TRBJ2-7; 8 bases fit TRBD2. CDR3 length equals 12 residues. Germline V CDR1 and CDR2: MNHEY, SVGEGT. CDR3 sequence reads: CASSYLSGSQHF. CDR3 nucleotides: TGTGCCAGCAGTTATCTGAGCGGGAGCCAGCACTTC.

The chain combines TRBV5-4 with TRBJ2-1; TRBD2 might be the D (5 bases). The germline gives CDR1 SGHNT, CDR2 YYREEE (reference sequence). The CDR3 has 12 residues. V dropped 3 bases and J dropped 8 bases, with 9 bases sitting between them. CDR3 DNA: TGTGCCAGCAGCTCCCCGGGGTATGAGCAGTTCTTC. It specifies CASSSPGYEQFF.

The gene calls are TRBV30 and TRBJ1-1; 8 bases align to TRBD1. With V trimmed by 0 bases and J by 5 bases, 5 bases remained unmatched. CDR3 length equals 14 residues. The germline V gene encodes CDR1 GTSNPN and CDR2 SVGIG (reference sequence). The CDR3 DNA reads as TGTGCCTGGAGTGTCGACAGGGGAGGTACTGAAGCTTTCTTT. It yields the protein CAWSVDRGGTEAFF.

The chain uses TRBV7-9 and TRBJ1-4; D possibly corresponds to TRBD1 (5 bases). Germline CDR1 is SEHNR and CDR2 is FQNEAQ (reference sequence). The CDR3 is 15 amino acids. Between the trimmed V and J ends, which lost 5 bases and 6 bases, there was a span of 16 bases. The CDR3 region has the DNA TGTGCCAGCAGCCCGCGGGACGGCGGTTATGAAAAACTGTTTTTT. It translates to CASSPRDGGYEKLFF.

This clone has only one observation. The chain carries TRBV28 and TRBJ1-3; no clear D. The CDR3 runs 18 residues. Germline V gene lookup returns CDR1 MDHEN and CDR2 SYDVKM. V was shortened by 6 bases and J by 0 bases, with 21 bases between the two germline ends. The CDR3 DNA reads as TGTGCCAGCAGCTCTTCGAGGGTTCTGAAATCCTCTGGAAACACCATATATTTT. Protein product: CASSSSRVLKSSGNTIYF.

The J gene is TRBJ2-1, the V gene TRBV7-2; the match to TRBD2 covers 14 bases. The J segment lost 9 bases and the V segment lost 5 bases, leaving 9 bases of the junction unmatched. This CDR3 has 16 amino acids. The germline gives CDR1 SGHTA, CDR2 FQGNSA. CDR3 sequence reads: CASSTTGTSGRPEQFF. As DNA, the CDR3 is TGTGCCAGCAGCACCACCGGGACTAGCGGGAGACCTGAGCAGTTCTTC.

This chain joins TRBV2 and TRBJ2-4; 8 nucleotides line up with TRBD2. V dropped 2 bases and J dropped 5; count of bases not matched to a gene: 8. The CDR3 spans 16 residues. Germline CDR1 reads SNHLY; CDR2 reads FYNNEI. In DNA, the CDR3 is TGTGCCAGCAGTGAATTTGCGGGAGGACGGCAAAACATTCAGTACTTC. Its protein product is CASSEFAGGRQNIQYF.

V and J are TRBV5-4 and TRBJ2-7, with TRBD1 matching over 11 bases. CDR3 length equals 15 residues. V lost 3 bases, J lost 3 bases, and 5 bases stayed unmatched. Germline assignment: CDR1 SGHNT and CDR2 YYREEE (reference sequence). CDR3 nucleotide sequence: TGTGCCAGCAGCTCAAGGACAGGGGGCTTCTACGAGCAGTACTTC. Protein: CASSSRTGGFYEQYF.

This clone was seen only a few times. The chain uses TRBV30 and TRBJ1-5; D is possibly TRBD1 (5 bases). Germline CDR1 is GTSNPN and CDR2 is SVGIG (reference sequence). The CDR3 spans 14 residues. Trimming removed 3 bases at V and 9 bases at J, with 18 bases between. This CDR3 is CAWRDNLMQRPQHF. CDR3 nucleotides: TGTGCCTGGAGGGACAACCTTATGCAAAGGCCCCAGCATTTT.

The chain joins TRBV9 to TRBJ2-1, with TRBD2 identical over 10 bases. The germline V gene encodes CDR1 SGDLS and CDR2 YYNGEE. V lost 3 bases and J lost 6; bases outside the gene matches: 9. This CDR3 is built from 16 residues. CDR3 sequence: CASSARQLAGVNEQFF. The CDR3 region has the DNA TGTGCCAGCAGCGCCCGCCAGCTAGCGGGAGTCAATGAGCAGTTCTTC.

V gene TRBV2 combines with J gene TRBJ2-3; TRBD1 matches 10 bases. CDR3 size: 14 residues. Germline V gene lookup returns CDR1 SNHLY and CDR2 FYNNEI. Trimming at V came to 5 bases and at J to 3 bases, leaving 2 bases not matched to a gene. The CDR3 loop is CASSPGQGTDTQYF. DNA of the CDR3: TGTGCCAGCAGTCCGGGACAGGGGACAGATACGCAGTATTTT.

The CDR3 loop reads CASSYTSLRVTEAFF. CDR3 DNA: TGTGCCAGCAGTTACACGAGTCTCAGGGTCACTGAAGCTTTCTTT. The gene calls are TRBV6-5 and TRBJ1-1, with a weak D call TRBD1 (5 bases). The CDR3 consists of 15 residues. Trimming left V 2 bases short and J 4 bases short, with 14 bases between. Germline CDR1 and CDR2: MNHEY and SVGAGI.

This chain links TRBV7-9 with TRBJ2-2; TRBD1 is a possible D gene (5 bases). V lost 11 bases to trimming and J lost 1 base, with 14 bases between them. CDR1 and CDR2 (germline): SEHNR, FQNEAQ (reference sequence). The CDR3 is 14 amino acids. CDR3 in amino acids: CAVTGWENTGELFF. The CDR3, as DNA: TGTGCCGTAACAGGTTGGGAGAACACCGGGGAGCTGTTTTTT.

The V call is TRBV19, the J call TRBJ1-2; perhaps TRBD1 as D (5 bases). V dropped 5 bases and J dropped 8 bases, with 15 bases sitting between them. The CDR3 is 13 amino acids. CDR1 is LNHDA and CDR2 is SQIVND in the germline V gene (reference sequence). This CDR3 reads CASSVRDTQGYTF. The DNA for the CDR3 is TGTGCCAGTAGTGTCAGGGATACGCAAGGCTACACCTTC.

The V gene is TRBV7-2, the J gene TRBJ1-1; 8 bases are shared with TRBD1. This CDR3 comprises 14 residues. The germline V gene has CDR1 SGHTA and CDR2 FQGNSA. Trimming at V came to 4 bases and at J to 11 bases, leaving 12 bases not matched to a gene. CDR3 bases: TGTGCCAGCAGCTCGGCCGGACAGGGACAGAGGGCTTTCTTT. Its translation is CASSSAGQGQRAFF.

In its sample, this clone was seen once. The genes are TRBV28 and TRBJ1-4; D perhaps matches TRBD1 (6 bases). V was trimmed by 4 bases and J by 5 bases, leaving 14 bases between them. The CDR3 sequence is 15 residues long. Germline V CDR1 and CDR2: MDHEN, SYDVKM. The CDR3 is CASSSPTGQNEKLFF. The DNA for the CDR3 is TGTGCCAGCAGTTCCCCGACAGGTCAGAATGAAAAACTGTTTTTT.

The chain combines TRBV28 with TRBJ1-2, with 7 bases lining up with TRBD1. Germline V gene lookup returns CDR1 MDHEN and CDR2 SYDVKM. CDR3 length equals 14 residues. Unmatched junction bases numbered 8, after V lost 2 bases and J lost 8 bases. In DNA form, the CDR3 reads TGTGCCAGCAGTTTAAACAGGGGAAAGTGGGGCTACACCTTC. Translated: CASSLNRGKWGYTF.

This sequence joins TRBV7-2 and TRBJ2-7; D ambiguous. Trimming removed 3 bases from V and 6 bases from J, with 15 bases in between. The germline gives CDR1 SGHTA, CDR2 FQGNSA. The CDR3 has 14 amino acids. CDR3 nucleotides: TGTGCCAGCAGCTTGGATACGTGGGCGAGCGAGCAGTACTTC. This codes for CASSLDTWASEQYF.

This clone was observed a single time. The CDR3, as DNA: TGTGCCAGCAGTCTACAGGGAACTAATGAAAAACTGTTTTTT. As protein: CASSLQGTNEKLFF. The chain combines TRBV27 with TRBJ1-4; a possible D gene is TRBD1 (6 bases). The CDR3 sequence is 14 residues long. Trimming pared 5 bases from V and 1 base from J, leaving 8 bases between. In germline, CDR1 is MNHEY, CDR2 SMNVEV (reference sequence).

This sequence joins TRBV2 and TRBJ1-4; the D gene is possibly TRBD1 (6 bases). The CDR3 length is 15 residues. CDR1 is SNHLY and CDR2 is FYNNEI in the germline V gene. The germline V and J ends were trimmed by 4 bases and 3 bases, with 12 bases remaining between them. The CDR3 here is CASSVTGMPNEKLFF. The CDR3 DNA follows: TGTGCCAGCAGTGTTACAGGGATGCCTAATGAAAAACTGTTTTTT.

V and J are TRBV2 and TRBJ2-1, with 8 nucleotides matching TRBD1. J gave up 9 bases and V 7 bases, and 8 bases lay outside the gene matches. Germline V CDR1 and CDR2: SNHLY, FYNNEI. The CDR3 is 13 amino acids. This chain's CDR3 is CASISQGEGEQFF. The CDR3 nucleotides read TGTGCCAGCATCTCACAGGGGGAAGGTGAGCAGTTCTTC.

V gene TRBV27 combines with J gene TRBJ1-1, with 8 nucleotides matching TRBD1. Germline V CDR1 and CDR2: MNHEY, SMNVEV (reference sequence). The trim removed 6 bases at V and 0 bases at J, leaving 9 bases unmatched. The CDR3 covers 16 residues. The CDR3 loop reads CASSPDRVLMNTEAFF. CDR3 DNA: TGTGCCAGCAGCCCGGACAGGGTCTTAATGAACACTGAAGCTTTCTTT.